The present T cell receptor (beta chain) was sequenced within a study of lymphopenia after photon versus proton radiotherapy. Assay: immunoSEQ multiplex PCR; the TCRdb copy retains only in-frame clones and omits some. The sample holds tens of thousands of clones, about 86% seen once. Trimming took 5 bases from V and 5 from J, leaving 6 bases between them. The CDR3 covers 11 residues. The germline V gene has CDR1 SEHNR and CDR2 FQNEAQ (reference sequence). On this clone: Its target is not known.

General study findings and limits: Post-nadir TCR diversity decline inversely tracked overall survival among those who died. Relative stability marked proton patients; photon patients lost diversity and naive cells. Only patients who died were analyzed for survival; proton advantage is unproven.

The receptor was isolated from a man aged 40-50 years with gastric cancer. The sample consisted of peripheral blood, taken from a patient treated with photon-based radiotherapy. V and J are TRBV7-9 and TRBJ1-1; no definite D call. The chain's CDR3 is CASSPGTEAFF. The CDR3 DNA follows: TGTGCCAGCAGCCCCGGGACTGAAGCTTTCTTT.